What follows describes a single TCR beta chain. These data belong to a study of blood T cell repertoires in COVID-19. Some clones are missing from TCRdb's copy, which holds only in-frame ones; the method was immunoSEQ multiplex PCR. The sample has under 95,000 clones, about nine tenths seen once. With 2 bases clipped from V and 6 bases from J, the junction kept 6 bases outside the gene matches. The CDR3 has 16 residues. Germline V gene lookup returns CDR1 LNHDA and CDR2 SQIVND (reference sequence). The V gene is TRBV19, the J gene TRBJ2-1, with 11 bases that match TRBD1. This receptor was obtained from a man over 45 with COVID-19, enrolled during active disease. What was sequenced was peripheral blood. CDR3 protein: CASSITGTGGGNEQFF. In DNA form, the CDR3 reads TGTGCCAGTAGTATAACCGGGACAGGGGGGGGCAATGAGCAGTTCTTC.